Listed below are T cell receptor beta chains from one sample, sequenced in a study of cytomegalovirus exposure and HLA in healthy donors. Clones were sequenced by immunoSEQ multiplex PCR, and TCRdb holds only the in-frame ones, with some missing. The sample lists about 250,000 clones, roughly 89% occurring once. The source material was PBMCs. The origin of the receptors is a young man in good health and CMV-seronegative. CDR3s include the opening cysteine and the closing phenylalanine or tryptophan. Fields, in order: clone size, D gene, V gene, J gene, CDR3 protein, CDR3 DNA. A D gene is named only where the DNA matches it firmly. Not all rows give a size; the values are once, few, many and, for expanded clones, a class.

>NA|NA|TRBV18|TRBJ1-1
CASSPLGQPGIFF
TGTGCCAGCTCACCTTTAGGCCAGCCGGGGATTTTCTTT
>few|TRBD1|TRBV7-9|TRBJ1-6
CASSSGTGSSPLHF
TGTGCCAGCAGCTCCGGGACAGGGAGCTCACCCCTCCACTTT
>NA|NA|TRBV29-1|TRBJ1-1
CSVRSTDTEAFF
TGCAGCGTTCGGAGTACCGACACTGAAGCTTTCTTT
>NA|TRBD2|TRBV28|TRBJ2-2
CASSSLWLAGIGELFF
TGTGCCAGCAGTTCCCTCTGGCTAGCGGGGATCGGGGAGCTGTTTTTT
>NA|TRBD1|TRBV9|TRBJ2-7
CASSPPGQGNEQYF
TGTGCCAGCAGCCCGCCGGGACAGGGCAACGAGCAGTACTTC
>few|TRBD1|TRBV7-2|TRBJ1-6
CASSQSGTGGGTPLHF
TGTGCCAGCAGCCAATCCGGGACAGGGGGTGGTACACCCCTCCACTTT
>NA|NA|TRBV5-1|TRBJ2-1
CASSDSGNEQFF
TGCGCCAGCAGCGACAGTGGCAATGAGCAGTTCTTC
>NA|TRBD1|TRBV6-5|TRBJ2-7
CASNRGYEQYF
TGTGCCAGCAACAGGGGCTACGAGCAGTACTTC
>NA|NA|TRBV27|TRBJ2-4
CASSLSYGDIQYF
TGTGCCAGCAGTTTAAGTTATGGAGACATTCAGTACTTC
>NA|NA|TRBV7-2|TRBJ2-1
CASSSRLLAPHNEQFF
TGTGCCAGCAGCTCCCGTCTTCTAGCGCCCCACAATGAGCAGTTCTTC
>NA|NA|TRBV19|TRBJ2-5
CASSQGLQETQYF
TGTGCCAGTAGTCAGGGACTTCAAGAGACCCAGTACTTC
>NA|TRBD2|TRBV28|TRBJ2-1
CASSSPGSGRMNEQFF
TGTGCCAGCAGTTCCCCGGGTAGCGGGCGAATGAATGAGCAGTTCTTC
>NA|NA|TRBV6-5|TRBJ2-1
CASSSSLYYNEQFF
TGTGCCAGCAGTTCCTCCCTTTACTACAATGAGCAGTTCTTC
>NA|TRBD2|TRBV5-6|TRBJ2-4
CASRLGLAGVQNIQYF
TGTGCCAGCAGACTCGGACTAGCGGGGGTACAAAACATTCAGTACTTC
>NA|NA|TRBV9|TRBJ2-2
CASSTRQSERTGELFF
TGTGCCAGCAGCACCCGACAGAGCGAGCGCACCGGGGAGCTGTTTTTT
>NA|TRBD2|TRBV7-3|TRBJ2-7
CASSSSGMGEQYF
TGTGCCAGCAGCTCAAGCGGGATGGGCGAGCAGTACTTC
>NA|TRBD1|TRBV7-8|TRBJ2-1
CASSGTGSGEQFF
TGTGCCAGCAGCGGGACAGGGAGTGGTGAGCAGTTCTTC
>NA|NA|TRBV6-1|TRBJ2-7
CASSPTPGYEQYF
TGTGCCAGCAGTCCCACCCCGGGTTACGAGCAGTACTTC
>few|NA|TRBV27|TRBJ1-2
CASGPNYGYTF
TGTGCCAGCGGCCCGAACTATGGCTACACCTTC
>NA|NA|TRBV6-6|TRBJ1-2
CASSYPTQQGGSIF
TGTGCCAGCAGTTACCCAACACAACAGGGTGGTTCAATCTTC
>NA|NA|TRBV15|TRBJ2-7
CATSRGGESYEQYF
TGTGCCACCAGCAGAGGGGGGGAGTCCTACGAGCAGTACTTC
>NA|TRBD1|TRBV5-6|TRBJ1-1
CASSLAGGVLAFF
TGTGCCAGCAGCTTGGCAGGGGGCGTCTTGGCTTTCTTT
>NA|TRBD2|TRBV13|TRBJ2-2
CASSRKRESNTGELFF
TGTGCCAGCAGCCGGAAGCGGGAGAGTAACACCGGGGAGCTGTTTTTT
>NA|TRBD1|TRBV27|TRBJ1-1
CASSRGLGNTEAFF
TGTGCCAGCAGCAGGGGGCTGGGAAACACTGAAGCTTTCTTT
>NA|TRBD1|TRBV6-6|TRBJ2-5
CASSFIRGPGAQYF
TGTGCCAGCAGTTTCATCAGGGGGCCCGGCGCCCAGTACTTC
>NA|NA|TRBV4-3|TRBJ2-2
CASSHAPGSTGELFF
TGCGCCAGCAGCCACGCCCCCGGGAGCACCGGGGAGCTGTTTTTT
>NA|NA|TRBV5-1|TRBJ2-5
CASSLKGPGEETQYF
TGCGCCAGCAGCTTGAAGGGTCCGGGGGAAGAGACCCAGTACTTC
>NA|TRBD1|TRBV2|TRBJ1-1
CASRISGGTEAFF
TGTGCCAGCAGGATTTCAGGGGGCACTGAAGCTTTCTTT
>NA|NA|TRBV19|TRBJ1-6
CASKAGWASDSPLHF
TGTGCCAGTAAGGCAGGGTGGGCATCCGATTCACCCCTCCACTTT
>few|NA|TRBV4-3|TRBJ2-1
CASSKRRQVVGEQFF
TGCGCCAGCAGTAAACGTAGACAGGTAGTGGGTGAGCAGTTCTTC
>NA|TRBD1|TRBV15|TRBJ2-7
CATSRVLLGTGLEQYF
TGTGCCACCAGCAGAGTCCTCCTCGGGACAGGGCTCGAGCAGTACTTC
>NA|NA|TRBV4-2|TRBJ2-1
CASSQGRGGGSYNEQFF
TGTGCCAGCAGCCAAGGTCGGGGAGGGGGCTCCTACAATGAGCAGTTCTTC
>NA|NA|TRBV29-1|TRBJ2-5
CSVEDLLVETQYF
TGCAGCGTTGAAGATCTTCTAGTAGAGACCCAGTACTTC
>NA|TRBD1|TRBV6-1|TRBJ2-2
CASSALQGVDTGELFF
TGTGCCAGCAGTGCCCTACAGGGGGTCGACACCGGGGAGCTGTTTTTT
>NA|NA|TRBV4-2|TRBJ2-5
CASSQVQLIGQETQYF
TGTGCCAGCAGCCAAGTACAACTAATAGGCCAAGAGACCCAGTACTTC
>NA|TRBD1|TRBV5-1|TRBJ2-7
CASSGSKTGDLFEQYF
TGCGCCAGCAGCGGGTCAAAGACAGGGGACCTTTTTGAGCAGTACTTC
>NA|TRBD2|TRBV4-3|TRBJ2-1
CASSQSSGNYNEQFF
TGCGCCAGCAGCCAATCTAGCGGGAACTACAATGAGCAGTTCTTC
>NA|TRBD1|TRBV5-8|TRBJ1-2
CASSWTPGQGFYGYTF
TGTGCCAGCAGCTGGACCCCGGGACAGGGATTCTATGGCTACACCTTC
>many|TRBD2|TRBV6-4|TRBJ2-1
CASSDLAGTSYNEQFF
TGTGCCAGCAGTGATCTAGCGGGAACCTCCTACAATGAGCAGTTCTTC
>many|TRBD1|TRBV5-1|TRBJ2-7
CASSWGQGYEQYF
TGCGCCAGCAGCTGGGGACAGGGTTACGAGCAGTACTTC
>NA|NA|TRBV19|TRBJ2-1
CASSIGRANEQFF
TGTGCCAGTAGTATCGGCAGGGCGAATGAGCAGTTCTTC
>once|TRBD1|TRBV28|TRBJ2-7
CASSSLADRLPYEQYF
TGTGCCAGCAGTTCCTTGGCGGACAGGCTTCCCTACGAGCAGTACTTC
>NA|TRBD1|TRBV30|TRBJ2-3
CASAGGLTDTQYF
TGTGCCTCGGCAGGGGGCCTCACAGATACGCAGTATTTT
>NA|NA|TRBV27|TRBJ1-1
CASSFQGGNTEAFF
TGTGCCAGCAGTTTCCAGGGAGGGAACACTGAAGCTTTCTTT
>NA|NA|TRBV7-2|TRBJ2-1
CASSRPGESNEQFF
TGTGCCAGCAGCCGCCCGGGAGAGAGCAATGAGCAGTTCTTC
>NA|NA|TRBV5-1|TRBJ1-1
CASSLETGDRAFF
TGCGCCAGCAGCTTGGAGACAGGTGACCGAGCTTTCTTT
>NA|NA|TRBV2|TRBJ2-7
CASQTVSYEQYF
TGTGCCAGCCAGACAGTCTCCTACGAGCAGTACTTC
>NA|NA|TRBV11-2|TRBJ2-7
CASSLLLDNSYEQYF
TGTGCCAGCAGCTTATTGTTAGACAACTCCTACGAGCAGTACTTC
>few|TRBD2|TRBV10-3|TRBJ2-1
CAITLGLASYNEQFF
TGTGCCATCACTCTCGGACTAGCGAGTTACAATGAGCAGTTCTTC